Listed below are T cell receptor beta chains from one sample, sequenced in a study of blood T cell repertoires in COVID-19. Profiled with immunoSEQ multiplex PCR; TCRdb holds only in-frame clones, not every one. This table has 150,000 to 200,000 clones, 70% to 90% appearing once. The sequencing input was peripheral blood. These receptors originate from a middle-aged man with active or convalescent COVID-19. CDR3s include the opening cysteine and the closing phenylalanine or tryptophan. The D gene is left open where the match is weak. Rows give clone size only sometimes, using once, few, many, or a class for an expanded clone.

d_call | j_call | v_call | cdr3_length | clone_size | cdr3_nt | cdr3_aa
. | TRBJ1-2 | TRBV9 | 15 | . | TGTGCCAGCAGCGTAGACTCCGCTCCTAACTATGGCTACACCTTC | CASSVDSAPNYGYTF
. | TRBJ2-5 | TRBV5-4 | 14 | . | TGTGCCAGCAGCTTGGATTCGGGGCAAGAGACCCAGTACTTC | CASSLDSGQETQYF
TRBD2 | TRBJ2-1 | TRBV7-3 | 15 | . | TGTGCCAGCAGCCCGGGACTAGCAGGCTTCAATGAGCAGTTCTTC | CASSPGLAGFNEQFF
. | TRBJ1-2 | TRBV12-3/TRBV12-4 | 13 | . | TGTGCCAGCAGTTCCGGAGAGAACTATGGCTACACCTTC | CASSSGENYGYTF
. | TRBJ2-7 | TRBV30 | 14 | . | TGTGCCTGGAGGTACGGACACTACTCCTACGAGCAGTACTTC | CAWRYGHYSYEQYF
TRBD2 | TRBJ2-7 | TRBV30 | 15 | . | TGTGCCTGGAGTGTACCCGGGACTAGCCCCGACGAGCAGTACTTC | CAWSVPGTSPDEQYF
. | TRBJ1-2 | TRBV25-1 | 12 | . | TGTGCCAGCAGTGAGGGGGGGGTGAGCTACACCTTC | CASSEGGVSYTF
. | TRBJ2-3 | TRBV19 | 15 | . | TGTGCCAGTAGTTGGACAGTACCAAGCACAGATACGCAGTATTTT | CASSWTVPSTDTQYF
. | TRBJ1-3 | TRBV7-2 | 14 | once | TGTGCCAGCAGCGCCGACAACTCTGGAAACACCATATATTTT | CASSADNSGNTIYF
. | TRBJ1-6 | TRBV30 | 13 | . | TGTGCCTGGACCGAGGGCATAAATTCACCCCTCCACTTT | CAWTEGINSPLHF
. | TRBJ1-4 | TRBV3-1/TRBV3-2 | 15 | once | TGTGCCAGCAGCCAAGACCATGCAACTAATGAAAAACTGTTTTTT | CASSQDHATNEKLFF
. | TRBJ1-2 | TRBV7-3 | 11 | . | TGTGCCAGTAAAGGGGTTGGTGGCTACACCTTC | CASKGVGGYTF
. | TRBJ1-5 | TRBV27 | 12 | . | TGTGCCAGCAGTTTGAACGGTCAGCCCCAGCATTTT | CASSLNGQPQHF
TRBD1 | TRBJ1-2 | TRBV4-1 | 15 | . | TGCGCCAGCAGCCAAGAGGAGGGGGCGGGGTATGGCTACACCTTC | CASSQEEGAGYGYTF
. | TRBJ2-1 | TRBV27 | 17 | . | TGTGCCAGCAGTTTTACGTCGGGAGCCCCCTCTGGGGGGGAGCAGTTCTTC | CASSFTSGAPSGGEQFF
. | TRBJ2-7 | TRBV27 | 14 | once | TGTGCCAGCAGTTTCGGAGACAGGAACTACGAGCAGTACTTC | CASSFGDRNYEQYF
TRBD2 | TRBJ2-3 | TRBV2 | 15 | . | TGTGCCAGCAGTCCCGGACTAGCGGGCACAGATACGCAGTATTTT | CASSPGLAGTDTQYF